What follows describes a single T cell receptor (beta chain). Its antigen is not known. Sequencing was performed with immunoSEQ multiplex PCR; in TCRdb, only in-frame clones are kept and a portion is missing. The table lists about 110,000 clones, 82% of them singletons. The entry originates in a study of T cell responses to AZD1222 COVID-19 vaccine. Broader study findings: The study found Spike-specific TCR breadth and depth rose after two AZD1222 doses.

Trimming took 0 bases from V and 1 from J, leaving 13 bases between them. The germline V gene encodes CDR1 SGHKS and CDR2 YYEKEE (reference sequence). The CDR3 has 16 residues. Here the sequenced sample was peripheral blood, taken on day 0 of AZD1222 vaccination. J is TRBJ1-2 and V is TRBV5-5; possible D gene TRBD1, 6 bases. This TCR was sampled from an adult in good health. CDR3: CASSLGNQGFNYGYTF. The CDR3 nucleotides read TGTGCCAGCAGCTTGGGAAACCAGGGGTTTAACTATGGCTACACCTTC.